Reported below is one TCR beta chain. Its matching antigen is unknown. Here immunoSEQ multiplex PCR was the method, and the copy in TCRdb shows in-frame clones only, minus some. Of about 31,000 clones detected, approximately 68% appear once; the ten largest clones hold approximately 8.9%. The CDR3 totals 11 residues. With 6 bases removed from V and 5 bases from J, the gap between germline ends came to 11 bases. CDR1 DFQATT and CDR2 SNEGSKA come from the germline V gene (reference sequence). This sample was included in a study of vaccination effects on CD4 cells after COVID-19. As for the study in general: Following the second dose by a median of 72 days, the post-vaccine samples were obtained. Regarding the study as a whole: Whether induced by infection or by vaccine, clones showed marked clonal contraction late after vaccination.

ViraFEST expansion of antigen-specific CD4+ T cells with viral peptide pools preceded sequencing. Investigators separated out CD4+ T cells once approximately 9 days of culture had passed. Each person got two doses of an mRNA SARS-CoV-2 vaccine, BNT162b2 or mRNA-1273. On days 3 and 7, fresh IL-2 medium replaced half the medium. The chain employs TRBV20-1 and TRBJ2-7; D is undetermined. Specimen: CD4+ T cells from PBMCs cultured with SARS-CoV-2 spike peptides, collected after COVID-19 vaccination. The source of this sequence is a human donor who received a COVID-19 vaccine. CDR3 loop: CSAIPDHEQYF. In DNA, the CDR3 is TGCAGTGCCATCCCCGACCACGAGCAGTACTTC.